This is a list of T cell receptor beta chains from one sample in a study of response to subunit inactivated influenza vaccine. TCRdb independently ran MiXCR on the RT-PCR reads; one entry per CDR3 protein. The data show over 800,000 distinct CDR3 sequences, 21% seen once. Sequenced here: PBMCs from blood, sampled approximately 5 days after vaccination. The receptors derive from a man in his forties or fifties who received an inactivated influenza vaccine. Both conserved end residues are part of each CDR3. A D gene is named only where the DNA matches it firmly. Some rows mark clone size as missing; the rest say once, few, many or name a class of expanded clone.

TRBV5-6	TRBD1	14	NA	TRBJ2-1	TGTGCCAGCAGCGCTACGACAGGGTGGAATGAGCAGTTCTTC	CASSATTGWNEQFF
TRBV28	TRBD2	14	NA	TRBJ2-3	TGTGCCAGCAGTGAAAAGGGACTAGCGGATACGCAGTATTTT	CASSEKGLADTQYF
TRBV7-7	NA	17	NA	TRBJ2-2	TGTGCCAGCAGCTCCGGTCTATGGCAAAGGGGCACCGGGGAGCTGTTTTTT	CASSSGLWQRGTGELFF
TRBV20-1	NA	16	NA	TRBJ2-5	TGCAGTGCTAGCCGGACGGAAACAGTCTGGGAAGAGACCCAGTACTTC	CSASRTETVWEETQYF
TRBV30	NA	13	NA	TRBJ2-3	TGTGCCTGGAGTGTTGGGGGCGCAGATACGCAGTATTTT	CAWSVGGADTQYF
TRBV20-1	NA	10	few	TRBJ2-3	TGCAGTGTCGCCCAAGATACGCAGTATTTT	CSVAQDTQYF
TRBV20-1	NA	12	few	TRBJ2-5	TGCAGTGCTTACACCCTCCAAGAGACCCAGTACTTC	CSAYTLQETQYF
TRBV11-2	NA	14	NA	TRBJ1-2	TGTGCCAGCAGCCACGACAGCGCGTTGGGTGGCTACACCTTC	CASSHDSALGGYTF
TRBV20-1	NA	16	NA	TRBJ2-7	TGCAGTGCTAGAGATAAAGAGGGCCCCGACTTCTACGAGCAGTACTTC	CSARDKEGPDFYEQYF
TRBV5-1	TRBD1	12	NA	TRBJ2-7	TGCGCCAGCAGCCTGACAGGGATCGAGCAGTACTTC	CASSLTGIEQYF
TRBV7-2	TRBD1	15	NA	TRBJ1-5	TGTGCCAGCAGCTCCCAGACAGGGTTTCACCAGCCCCAGCATTTT	CASSSQTGFHQPQHF
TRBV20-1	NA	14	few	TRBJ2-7	TGCAGTGGGCAGCCAGACCTGGGGCGCTACGAGCAGTACTTC	CSGQPDLGRYEQYF
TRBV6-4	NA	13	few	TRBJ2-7	TGTGCCAGCAGTGCGGGGCGGAACTACGAGCAGTACTTC	CASSAGRNYEQYF
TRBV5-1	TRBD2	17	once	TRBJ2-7	TGCGCCAGCAGCTGGGGGACTAGCGGGAGGGCCGACTACGAGCAGTACTTC	CASSWGTSGRADYEQYF
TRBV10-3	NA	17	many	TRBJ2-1	TGTGCCATCAGTACCGCGGGGGCCCCATTTCGACGGAATGAGCAGTTCTTC	CAISTAGAPFRRNEQFF
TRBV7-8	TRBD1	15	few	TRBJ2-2	TGTGCCAGCAGCTCAACAGGGGGCAACACCGGGGAGCTGTTTTTT	CASSSTGGNTGELFF
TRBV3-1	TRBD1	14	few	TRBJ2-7	TGTGCCAGCAGCCACCGGGACAGGGATGGAGAGCAGTACTTC	CASSHRDRDGEQYF
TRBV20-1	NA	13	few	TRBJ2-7	TGCAGTGCGATCCTAGGTATCGCCTACGAGCAGTACTTC	CSAILGIAYEQYF
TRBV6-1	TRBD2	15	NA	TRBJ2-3	TGTGCCAGCAGTGAACTAGCGGGGGTCACAGATACGCAGTATTTT	CASSELAGVTDTQYF
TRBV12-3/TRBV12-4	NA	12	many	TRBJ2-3	TGTGCCAGCACCTACGGCACAGATACGCAGTATTTT	CASTYGTDTQYF